This passage covers 16 T cell receptor beta chains from one sample sequenced in a study of beta chain features in type 1 diabetes. Sequenced material consisted of expressed TCRB transcripts (all of the isolated RNA was reverse transcribed). Only in-frame clones appear in the TCRdb table, and some are missing; sequencing was by immunoSEQ multiplex PCR. The data contain approximately 15,000 clones, 45% to 65% of them singletons. The source material was stem cell memory CD4+ T cells from blood. These receptors were obtained from a woman aged 18-29 years in good health.

The chain uses TRBV30 and TRBJ2-7; 9 nucleotides agree with TRBD2. The CDR3 extends over 10 amino acids. Germline lookup yields CDR1 GTSNPN and CDR2 SVGIG (reference sequence). CDR3 residues: CSSGRNEQYF. As DNA, the CDR3 is TGTAGTAGCGGGAGAAACGAGCAGTACTTC.

This clone occurred a few times. V is TRBV5-5 and J is TRBJ2-7; TRBD2 matches 10 bases. The CDR3 covers 15 residues. V shed 0 bases and J 0 bases; nucleotides not matched to a gene: 0. The germline V gene encodes CDR1 SGHKS and CDR2 YYEKEE (reference sequence). Written as DNA, the CDR3 is TGTGCCAGCAGCTTGGGGACTAGCGGCTCCTACGAGCAGTACTTC. Amino acids: CASSLGTSGSYEQYF.

There are a few counts of this clone. J is TRBJ2-2 and V is TRBV27; D gene ambiguous. The V end was cut by 7 bases, the J end by 0 bases, with 15 bases between. This CDR3 is 16 amino acids long. Germline CDR1 and CDR2: MNHEY and SMNVEV (reference sequence). The CDR3 protein is CASISRTRSNTGELFF. In nucleotides, the CDR3 is TGTGCCAGCATATCGCGCACCAGGTCGAACACCGGGGAGCTGTTTTTT.

This rearrangement joins TRBV7-8 to TRBJ2-1; 7 nucleotides align to TRBD2. Germline V gene data show CDR1 as SGHVS and CDR2 as FQNEAQ. The V and J ends lost 5 bases and 4 bases, in that order; junction bases with no gene match: 8. CDR3 length: 15 amino acids. The CDR3 DNA reads as TGTGCCAGCAGCCGGGCGGAAGCGGGGTACAATGAGCAGTTCTTC. Protein: CASSRAEAGYNEQFF.

The V gene is TRBV10-3, the J gene TRBJ2-3; 12 positions agree with TRBD2. The CDR3 contains 12 residues. J lost 11 bases, V lost 9 bases, and 6 bases had no gene match. Per the germline V gene, CDR1 is ENHRY and CDR2 is SYGVKD. CDR3 sequence (DNA): TGTGCCATTAGGACTAGCGGGGATGGGCAGTATTTT. Protein: CAIRTSGDGQYF.

The chain combines TRBV10-3 with TRBJ2-1; D gene ambiguous. Looked up from germline, CDR1 is ENHRY and CDR2 is SYGVKD. Deletions cut 2 bases from V and 8 bases from J, with 10 bases between. CDR3 length: 13 residues. The CDR3 region is CAISEGPDYEQFF. The CDR3 region has the DNA TGTGCCATCAGTGAGGGGCCGGATTATGAGCAGTTCTTC.

This clone has only one observation. The rearrangement links TRBV27 to TRBJ2-1; 9 nucleotides align to TRBD2. The junction had 4 bases not matched to a gene; V was cut back by 3 bases and J by 1 base. Germline V gives CDR1 MNHEY, CDR2 SMNVEV (reference sequence). CDR3 length equals 16 residues. CDR3 DNA: TGTGCCAGCAGTTTTTGGGCGGGAGGGTCCTACAATGAGCAGTTCTTC. Protein sequence: CASSFWAGGSYNEQFF.

This clone was detected only a few times. Here the CDR3 DNA reads TGTGCCAGCATCAGGGGGACTAGTCTAGGAGATACGCAGTATTTT. It translates to CASIRGTSLGDTQYF. This sequence joins TRBV6-1 and TRBJ2-3; D possibly corresponds to TRBD2 (8 bases). The CDR3 sequence is 15 residues long. Trimming left V 7 bases short and J 5 bases short, with 19 bases between. Germline lookup yields CDR1 MNHNS and CDR2 SASEGT.

The sample holds a few counts of this clone. V and J are TRBV10-3 and TRBJ2-3, with 7 bases matching TRBD2. The junction had 10 bases not matched to a gene; V was cut back by 0 bases and J by 4 bases. The CDR3 length is 17 residues. Germline loops: CDR1 ENHRY, CDR2 SYGVKD. CDR3 sequence (DNA): TGTGCCATCAGTGAGTCGGTCGGCGGGGGAGGAGCAGATACGCAGTATTTT. Its protein product is CAISESVGGGGADTQYF.

The rearrangement uses TRBV7-2 and TRBJ2-5; TRBD2 might be the D (5 bases). Trimming cost V 5 bases and J 5 bases, with 9 bases left between them. Germline V gene lookup returns CDR1 SGHTA and CDR2 FQGNSA. The length of the CDR3 is 12 residues. The CDR3 reads CASSRGRETQYF. CDR3 sequence (DNA): TGTGCCAGCAGCCGGGGTCGTGAGACCCAGTACTTC.

The chain carries TRBV18 and TRBJ2-5, with TRBD1 matching 10 bases. CDR3 length equals 13 residues. Per the germline V gene, CDR1 is KGHSH and CDR2 is LQKENI. With 6 bases clipped from V and 2 bases from J, the junction kept 0 bases outside the gene matches. CDR3 coding DNA: TGTGCCAGCTCGGGACAGGGGCAAGAGACCCAGTACTTC. Translated: CASSGQGQETQYF. Complete variable domain (other parts from reference TRBV18 and TRBJ2-5): NAGVMQNPRHLVRRRGQEARLRCSPMKGHSHVYWYRQLPEEGLKFMVYLQKENIIDESGMPKERFSAEFPKEGPSILRIQQVVRGDSAAYFCASSGQGQETQYFGPGTRLLVL.

This rearrangement joins TRBV10-3 to TRBJ2-1; TRBD2 matches 10 bases. After removal of 2 bases from V and 6 bases from J, the junction contained 10 bases not matched to a gene. The CDR3 totals 17 residues. Germline V gene sequence: CDR1 ENHRY, CDR2 SYGVKD. CDR3 residues: CAISEKSGGAYTNEQFF. In DNA, the CDR3 is TGTGCCATCAGTGAGAAAAGCGGGGGGGCCTATACCAATGAGCAGTTCTTC.

The gene calls are TRBV2 and TRBJ1-4; weak D call: TRBD1 (5 bases). This CDR3 contains 14 residues. The germline V and J ends were trimmed by 4 bases and 8 bases, with 14 bases remaining between them. In germline, CDR1 is SNHLY, CDR2 FYNNEI. The CDR3 here is CASSATGGAEKLFF. As DNA, the CDR3 is TGTGCCAGCAGTGCGACGGGGGGAGCCGAAAAACTGTTTTTT.

CDR3: CASSASGGGSQPQHF. The DNA for the CDR3 is TGTGCCAGCAGTGCCAGCGGGGGAGGGTCGCAGCCCCAGCATTTT. V and J are TRBV6-6 and TRBJ1-5; D may be TRBD1 (5 bases). This CDR3 region has 15 residues. Trimming cost V 5 bases and J 7 bases, with 18 bases left between them. Per the germline V gene, CDR1 is MNHNY and CDR2 is SVGAGI (reference sequence).

This chain uses TRBV2 with TRBJ1-1, with 7 bases lining up with TRBD1. CDR3 size: 14 residues. The V and J ends lost 4 bases and 2 bases, in that order; junction bases with no gene match: 4. In germline, CDR1 is SNHLY, CDR2 FYNNEI. The CDR3 nucleotides read TGTGCCAGCAGTGTGGAGGGGGCCAACACTGAAGCTTTCTTT. Encoded protein: CASSVEGANTEAFF.

This chain uses TRBV6-1 with TRBJ2-1, with 12 bases matching TRBD1. CDR1 is MNHNS and CDR2 is SASEGT in the germline V gene. With 6 bases clipped from V and 5 bases from J, the junction kept 2 bases outside the gene matches. CDR3 length equals 14 residues. Here the CDR3 reads CASRGTGGNNEQFF. The DNA for the CDR3 is TGTGCCAGCAGGGGGACAGGGGGCAACAATGAGCAGTTCTTC.